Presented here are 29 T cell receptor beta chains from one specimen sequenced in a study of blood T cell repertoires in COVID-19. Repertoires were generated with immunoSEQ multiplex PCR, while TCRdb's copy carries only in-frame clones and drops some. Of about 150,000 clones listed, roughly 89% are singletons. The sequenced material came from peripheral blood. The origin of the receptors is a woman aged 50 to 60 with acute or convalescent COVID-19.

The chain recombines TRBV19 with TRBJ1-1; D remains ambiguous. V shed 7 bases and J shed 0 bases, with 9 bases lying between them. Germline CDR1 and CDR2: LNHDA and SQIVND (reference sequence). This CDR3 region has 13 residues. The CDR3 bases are TGTGCCAGTACCCAGAATCTGAACACTGAAGCTTTCTTT. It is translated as CASTQNLNTEAFF. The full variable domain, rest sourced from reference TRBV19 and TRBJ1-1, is DGGITQSPKYLFRKEGQNVTLSCEQNLNHDAMYWYRQDPGQGLRLIYYSQIVNDFQKGDIAEGYSVSREKKESFPLTVTSAQKNPTAFYLCASTQNLNTEAFFGQGTRLTVV.

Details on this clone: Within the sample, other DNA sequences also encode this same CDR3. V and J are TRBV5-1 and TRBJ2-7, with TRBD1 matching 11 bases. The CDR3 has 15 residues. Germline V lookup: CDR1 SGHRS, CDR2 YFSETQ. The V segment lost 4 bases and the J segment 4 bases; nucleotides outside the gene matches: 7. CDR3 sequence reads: CASSPYRDRGYEQYF. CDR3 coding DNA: TGCGCCAGCAGCCCTTATAGGGACAGGGGGTACGAGCAGTACTTC.

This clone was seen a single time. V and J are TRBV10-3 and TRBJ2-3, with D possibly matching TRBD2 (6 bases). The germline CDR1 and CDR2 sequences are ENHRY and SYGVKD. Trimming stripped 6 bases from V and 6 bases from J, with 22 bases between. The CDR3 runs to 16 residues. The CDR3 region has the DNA TGTGCCATCAGGGGCCGGGACTCACAACTGACGGATACGCAGTATTTT. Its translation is CAIRGRDSQLTDTQYF.

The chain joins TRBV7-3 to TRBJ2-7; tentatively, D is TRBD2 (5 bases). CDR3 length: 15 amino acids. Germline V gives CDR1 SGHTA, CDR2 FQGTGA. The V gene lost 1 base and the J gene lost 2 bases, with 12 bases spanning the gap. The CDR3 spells CASSLREGGAYEQYF. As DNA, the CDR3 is TGTGCCAGCAGCTTAAGGGAAGGAGGCGCCTACGAGCAGTACTTC. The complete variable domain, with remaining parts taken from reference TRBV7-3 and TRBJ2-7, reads GAGVSQTPSNKVTEKGKYVELRCDPISGHTALYWYRQSLGQGPEFLIYFQGTGAADDSGLPNDRFFAVRPEGSVSTLKIQRTERGDSAVYLCASSLREGGAYEQYFGPGTRLTVT.

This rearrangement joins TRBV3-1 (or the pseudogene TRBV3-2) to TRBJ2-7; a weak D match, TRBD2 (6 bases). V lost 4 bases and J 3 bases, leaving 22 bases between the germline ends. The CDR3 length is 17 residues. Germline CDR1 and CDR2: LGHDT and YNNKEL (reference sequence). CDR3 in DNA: TGTGCCAGCAGCCCTTCAACTGGGCTAGCGAGGCACTACGAGCAGTACTTC. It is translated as CASSPSTGLARHYEQYF.

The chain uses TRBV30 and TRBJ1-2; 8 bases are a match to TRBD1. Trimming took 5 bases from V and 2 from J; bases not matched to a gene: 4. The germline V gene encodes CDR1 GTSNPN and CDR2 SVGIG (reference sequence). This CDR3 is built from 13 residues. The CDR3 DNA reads TGTGCCTGGGGGGACAGGACGAACTATGGCTACACCTTC. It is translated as CAWGDRTNYGYTF.

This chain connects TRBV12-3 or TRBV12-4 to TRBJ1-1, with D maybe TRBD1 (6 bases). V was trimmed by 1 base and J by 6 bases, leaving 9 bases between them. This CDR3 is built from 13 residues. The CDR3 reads CASSLVQGSEAFF. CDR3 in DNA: TGTGCCAGCAGTTTAGTCCAGGGGTCTGAAGCTTTCTTT.

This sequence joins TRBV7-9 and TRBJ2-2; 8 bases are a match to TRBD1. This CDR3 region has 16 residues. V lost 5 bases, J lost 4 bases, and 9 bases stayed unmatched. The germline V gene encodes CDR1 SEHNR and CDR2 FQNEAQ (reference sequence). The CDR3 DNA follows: TGTGCCAGCAGCCGAGCAGGGGGCGCAGGCACCGGGGAGCTGTTTTTT. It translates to CASSRAGGAGTGELFF.

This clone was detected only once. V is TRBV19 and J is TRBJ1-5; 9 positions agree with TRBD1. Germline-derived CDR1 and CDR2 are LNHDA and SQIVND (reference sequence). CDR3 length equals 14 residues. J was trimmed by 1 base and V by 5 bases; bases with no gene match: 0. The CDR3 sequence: CASSGTGSNQPQHF. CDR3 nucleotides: TGTGCCAGTAGTGGGACAGGGAGCAATCAGCCCCAGCATTTT.

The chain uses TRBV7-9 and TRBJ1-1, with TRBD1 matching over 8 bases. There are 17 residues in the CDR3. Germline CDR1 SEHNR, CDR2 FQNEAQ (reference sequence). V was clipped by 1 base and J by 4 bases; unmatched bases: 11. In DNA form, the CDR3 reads TGTGCCAGCAGCTTAGAAATCGGACAGGGTGCGGGCACTGAAGCTTTCTTT. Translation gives CASSLEIGQGAGTEAFF.

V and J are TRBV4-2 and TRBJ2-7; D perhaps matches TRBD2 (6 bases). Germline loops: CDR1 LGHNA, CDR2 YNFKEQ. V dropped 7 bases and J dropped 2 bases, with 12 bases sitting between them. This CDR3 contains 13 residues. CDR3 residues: CASKGSGTYEQYF. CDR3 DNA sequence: TGTGCCAGCAAGGGTAGCGGCACCTACGAGCAGTACTTC.

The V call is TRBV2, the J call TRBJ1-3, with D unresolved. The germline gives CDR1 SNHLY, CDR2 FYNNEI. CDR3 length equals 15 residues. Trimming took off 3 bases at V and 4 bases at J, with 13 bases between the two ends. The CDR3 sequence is CASSESPQSGNTIYF. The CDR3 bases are TGTGCCAGCAGTGAGTCCCCGCAGTCAGGAAACACCATATATTTT.

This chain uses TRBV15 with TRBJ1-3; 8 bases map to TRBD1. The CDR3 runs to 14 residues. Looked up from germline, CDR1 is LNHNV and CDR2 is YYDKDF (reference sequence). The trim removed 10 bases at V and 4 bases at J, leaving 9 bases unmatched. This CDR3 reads CAIKDRENGNTIYF. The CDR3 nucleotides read TGTGCCATCAAGGACAGGGAAAACGGAAACACCATATATTTT.

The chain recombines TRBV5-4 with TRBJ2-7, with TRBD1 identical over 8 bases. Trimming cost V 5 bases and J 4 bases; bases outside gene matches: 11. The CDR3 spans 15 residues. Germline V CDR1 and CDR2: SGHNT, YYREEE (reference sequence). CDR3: CASRNPGTGIYEQYF. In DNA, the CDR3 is TGTGCCAGCAGAAACCCCGGGACAGGAATATACGAGCAGTACTTC.

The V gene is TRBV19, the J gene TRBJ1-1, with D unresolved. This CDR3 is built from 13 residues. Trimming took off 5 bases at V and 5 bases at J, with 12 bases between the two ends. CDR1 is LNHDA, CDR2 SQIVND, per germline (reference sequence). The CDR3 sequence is CASSWGEATEAFF. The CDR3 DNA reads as TGTGCCAGTAGTTGGGGAGAGGCAACTGAAGCTTTCTTT.

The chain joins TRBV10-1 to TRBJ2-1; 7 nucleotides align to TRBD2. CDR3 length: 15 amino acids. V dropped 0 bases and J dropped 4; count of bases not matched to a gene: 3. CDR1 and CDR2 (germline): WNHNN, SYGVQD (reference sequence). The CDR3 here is CASSESGREYNEQFF. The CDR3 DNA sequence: TGCGCCAGCAGTGAGTCGGGGCGGGAGTACAATGAGCAGTTCTTC.

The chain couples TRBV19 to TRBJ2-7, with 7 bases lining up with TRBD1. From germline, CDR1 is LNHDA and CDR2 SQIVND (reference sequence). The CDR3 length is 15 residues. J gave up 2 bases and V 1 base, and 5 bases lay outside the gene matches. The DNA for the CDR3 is TGTGCCAGTAGTATAGGAACAGGACAGGCCTACGAGCAGTACTTC. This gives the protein CASSIGTGQAYEQYF.

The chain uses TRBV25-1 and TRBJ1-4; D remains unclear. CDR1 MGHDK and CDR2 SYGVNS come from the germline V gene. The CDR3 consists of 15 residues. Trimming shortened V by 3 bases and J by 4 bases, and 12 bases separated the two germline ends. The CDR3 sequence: CASSDLADINEKLFF. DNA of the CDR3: TGTGCCAGCAGTGATTTGGCAGACATTAATGAAAAACTGTTTTTT.

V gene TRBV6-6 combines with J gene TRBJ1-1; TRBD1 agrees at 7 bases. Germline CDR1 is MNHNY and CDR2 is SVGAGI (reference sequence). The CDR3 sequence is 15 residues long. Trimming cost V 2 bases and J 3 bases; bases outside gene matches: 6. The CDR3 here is CASSYMGQQDTEAFF. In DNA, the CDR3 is TGTGCCAGCAGTTACATGGGACAGCAGGACACTGAAGCTTTCTTT.

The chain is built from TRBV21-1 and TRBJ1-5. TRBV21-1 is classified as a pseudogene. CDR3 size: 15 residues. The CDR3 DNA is TGTGCCAGCACCACTGGGGGGGCAGGCAATCAGCCCCAGCATTTT. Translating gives CASTTGGAGNQPQHF.

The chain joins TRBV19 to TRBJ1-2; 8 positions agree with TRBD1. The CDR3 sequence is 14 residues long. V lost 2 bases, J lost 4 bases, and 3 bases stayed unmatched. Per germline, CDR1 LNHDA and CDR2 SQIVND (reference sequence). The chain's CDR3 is CASSILTGVYGYTF. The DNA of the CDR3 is TGTGCCAGTAGTATACTGACAGGGGTCTATGGCTACACCTTC.

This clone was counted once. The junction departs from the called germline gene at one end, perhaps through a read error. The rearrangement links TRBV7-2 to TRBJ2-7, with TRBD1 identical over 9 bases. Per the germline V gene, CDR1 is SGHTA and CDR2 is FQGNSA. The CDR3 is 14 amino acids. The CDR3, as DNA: TGTGCCAGCAGCGTAGCGGACAGGGGATACGAGCAGTACTTC. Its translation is CASSVADRGYEQYF.

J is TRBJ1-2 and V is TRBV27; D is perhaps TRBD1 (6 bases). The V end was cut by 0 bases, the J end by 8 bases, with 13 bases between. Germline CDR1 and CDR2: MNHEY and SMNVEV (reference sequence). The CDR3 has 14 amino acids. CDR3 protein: CASSLSDSRSGYTF. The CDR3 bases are TGTGCCAGCAGTTTATCGGACAGTCGGTCCGGCTACACCTTC.

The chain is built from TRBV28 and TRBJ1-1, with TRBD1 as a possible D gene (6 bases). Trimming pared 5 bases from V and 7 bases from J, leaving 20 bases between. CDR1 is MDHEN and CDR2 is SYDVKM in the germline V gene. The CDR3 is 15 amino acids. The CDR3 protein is CASSGPLTGRGEAFF. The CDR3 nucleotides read TGTGCCAGCAGTGGCCCGTTGACAGGTCGGGGTGAAGCTTTCTTT. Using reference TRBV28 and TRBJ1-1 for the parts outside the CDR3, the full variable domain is DVKVTQSSRYLVKRTGEKVFLECVQDMDHENMFWYRQDPGLGLRLIYFSYDVKMKEKGDIPEGYSVSREKKERFSLILESASTNQTSMYLCASSGPLTGRGEAFFGQGTRLTVV.

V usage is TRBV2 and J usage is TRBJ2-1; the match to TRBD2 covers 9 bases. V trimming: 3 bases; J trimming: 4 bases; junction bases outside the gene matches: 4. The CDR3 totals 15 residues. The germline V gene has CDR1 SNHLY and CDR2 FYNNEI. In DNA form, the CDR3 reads TGTGCCAGCAGTGAGGGGACTAGCCCGTACAATGAGCAGTTCTTC. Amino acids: CASSEGTSPYNEQFF.

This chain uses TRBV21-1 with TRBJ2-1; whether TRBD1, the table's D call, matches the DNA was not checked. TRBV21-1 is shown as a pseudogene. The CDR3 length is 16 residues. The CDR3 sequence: CASSASGTVSYNEQFF. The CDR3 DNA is TGTGCCAGCAGCGCTTCCGGGACAGTATCTTACAATGAGCAGTTCTTC.

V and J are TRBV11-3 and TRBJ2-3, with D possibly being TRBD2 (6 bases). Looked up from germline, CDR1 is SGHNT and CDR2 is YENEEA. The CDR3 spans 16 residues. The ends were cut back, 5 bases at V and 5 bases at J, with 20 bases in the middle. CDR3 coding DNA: TGTGCCAGCAGCCCCGGGAATCTTGGAGGGGTAGATACGCAGTATTTT. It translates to CASSPGNLGGVDTQYF.

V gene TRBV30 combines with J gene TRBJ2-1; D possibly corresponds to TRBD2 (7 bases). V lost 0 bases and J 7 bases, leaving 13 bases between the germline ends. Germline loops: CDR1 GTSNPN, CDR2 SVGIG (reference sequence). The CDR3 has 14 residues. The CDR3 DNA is TGTGCCTGGAGTGTACTGGGGGGGGCGAATGAGCAGTTCTTC. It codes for CAWSVLGGANEQFF.

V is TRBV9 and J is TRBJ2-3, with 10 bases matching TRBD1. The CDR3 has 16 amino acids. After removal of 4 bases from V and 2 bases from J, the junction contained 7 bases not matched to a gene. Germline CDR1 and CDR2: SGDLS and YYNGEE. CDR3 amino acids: CASSPGTGVITDTQYF. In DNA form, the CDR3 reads TGTGCCAGCAGCCCAGGGACAGGGGTTATCACAGATACGCAGTATTTT.